This paragraph reports one TCR beta chain. The data are from a study of cytomegalovirus exposure and HLA in healthy donors. PCR employed 60 Vbeta and 13 Jbeta primers. The repertoire was sequenced with immunoSEQ multiplex PCR; TCRdb's copy has only in-frame clones and lacks some. The sample includes some 35,000 clones, 45% to 55% of them seen just once. The germline CDR1 and CDR2 sequences are SGHRS and YFSETQ. V shed 4 bases and J 6 bases; nucleotides not matched to a gene: 5. The CDR3 runs 14 residues. The chain links TRBV5-1 to TRBJ2-2, with 8 bases aligning to TRBD1. The TCR sequence derives from a woman aged 40-49 years in good health and CMV-seropositive. Sequencing was carried out using PBMCs. The CDR3 DNA follows: TGCGCCAGCAGCCACGGGACAGGAGCCGGGGAGCTGTTTTTT. Residues: CASSHGTGAGELFF. Filled out from reference TRBV5-1 and TRBJ2-2, the complete variable domain reads KAGVTQTPRYLIKTRGQQVTLSCSPISGHRSVSWYQQTPGQGLQFLFEYFSETQRNKGNFPGRFSGRQFSNSRSEMNVSTLELGDSALYLCASSHGTGAGELFFGEGSRLTVL.